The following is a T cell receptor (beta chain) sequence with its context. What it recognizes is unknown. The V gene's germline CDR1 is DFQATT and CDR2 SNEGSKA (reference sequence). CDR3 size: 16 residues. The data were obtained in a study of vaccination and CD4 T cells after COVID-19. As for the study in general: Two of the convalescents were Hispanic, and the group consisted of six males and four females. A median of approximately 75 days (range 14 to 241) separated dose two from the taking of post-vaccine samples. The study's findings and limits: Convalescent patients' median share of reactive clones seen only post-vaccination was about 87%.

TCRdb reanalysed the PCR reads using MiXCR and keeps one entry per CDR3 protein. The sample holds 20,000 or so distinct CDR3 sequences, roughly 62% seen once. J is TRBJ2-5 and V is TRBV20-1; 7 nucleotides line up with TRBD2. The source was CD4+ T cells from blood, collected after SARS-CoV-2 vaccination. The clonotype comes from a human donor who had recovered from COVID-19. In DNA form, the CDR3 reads TGCTCCGCCAGACTCCGGGGAGGGCGTCCGGGGAAGACCCAGTACTTC. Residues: CSARLRGGRPGKTQYF.